Listed below are T cell receptor beta chains from one sample, sequenced in a study of T cells after yellow fever vaccination. TCRdb reanalysed the 5' RACE reads using MiXCR and keeps one entry per CDR3 protein. Among some 320,000 distinct CDR3 sequences, 8.7% were seen once, and the ten largest hold about 3.7%. The specimen was CD4+ T cells sorted from PBMCs, collected 5 days after the yellow fever booster vaccination. These receptors came from a man between 18 and 29 years old who received the YFV17D yellow fever vaccine. The CDR3 runs from the conserved cysteine through the conserved F or W. The D gene is left open where the match is weak. Size values are once, few and many counts, or a class for expanded clones, and some rows have none.

D gene,J gene,clone size,V gene,CDR3 DNA,CDR3 protein
NA,TRBJ1-1,few,TRBV11-1,TGTGCCAGCAGCTCGGGACGGGAGAACACTGAAGCTTTCTTT,CASSSGRENTEAFF
NA,TRBJ2-4,many,TRBV27,TGTGCCAGCAGTTTATTTGGGGATCCCAAAAACATTCAGTACTTC,CASSLFGDPKNIQYF
TRBD1,TRBJ2-7,NA,TRBV7-2,TGTGCCAGCAGCTTCCGGGACAGGGAGAGGAGGTACGAGCAGTACTTC,CASSFRDRERRYEQYF
NA,TRBJ2-2,NA,TRBV5-1,TGCGCCAGCAGCTTGGACACTACCATGGGGGACACCGGGGAGCTGTTTTTT,CASSLDTTMGDTGELFF
NA,TRBJ1-1,many,TRBV4-3,TGCGCCAGCAGCCAAGAACCGGGAGGGACTGAAGCTTTCTTT,CASSQEPGGTEAFF
TRBD1,TRBJ2-1,NA,TRBV29-1,TGCAGCTCGAGGGACAGTCACAATGAGCAGTTCTTC,CSSRDSHNEQFF
NA,TRBJ1-1,few,TRBV11-1,TGTGCCAGCAGCTTCCAAATGGAAATGAACACTGAAGCTTTCTTT,CASSFQMEMNTEAFF
NA,TRBJ2-2,few,TRBV3-1,TGTGCCAGCAGCCATGGGACAAGCACCGGGGAGCTGTTTTTT,CASSHGTSTGELFF
NA,TRBJ1-1,NA,TRBV10-3,TGTGCCATCAGTGAGTCAGGAGGTCTGGCGGCTTTCTTT,CAISESGGLAAFF
NA,TRBJ2-1,NA,TRBV6-1,TGTGCCAGCGGCGGGGGCCGCACCTACAATGAGCAGTTCTTC,CASGGGRTYNEQFF
NA,TRBJ1-1,few,TRBV27,TGTGCCACCCATGATATCACAGGGCTAAGGGCTTTCTTT,CATHDITGLRAFF
TRBD1,TRBJ1-1,many,TRBV10-2,TGCGCCAGCAGTGGACAGGGTAGAGCTTTCTTT,CASSGQGRAFF
NA,TRBJ2-3,NA,TRBV29-1,TGCAGCGTGAAAGGGGACTTCACAGATACGCAGTATTTT,CSVKGDFTDTQYF
NA,TRBJ1-4,few,TRBV11-2,TGTGCCAGCAGCTCATCTAGGGGCGAGGAAAAACTGTTTTTT,CASSSSRGEEKLFF
TRBD1,TRBJ2-2,many,TRBV10-3,TGTGCCATCTCGGGGACAGGGGGCATCAAGGCCGGGGAGCTGTTTTTT,CAISGTGGIKAGELFF
NA,TRBJ2-2,NA,TRBV27,TGTGCCAGCAGTCTACAGGGAAGAGTGGCCGGGGAGCTGTTTTTT,CASSLQGRVAGELFF
NA,TRBJ1-1,few,TRBV20-1,TGCAGTGCTAGAAGGGGTAGGAACACTGAAGCTTTCTTT,CSARRGRNTEAFF
NA,TRBJ2-5,few,TRBV7-2,TGTGCCAGCAGCCCCCAGAGTGGGCCGGAGACCCAGTACTTC,CASSPQSGPETQYF
NA,TRBJ2-6,many,TRBV5-1,TGCGCCAGCAGCTTGGGAGTACCTGGGGCCAACGTCCTGACTTTC,CASSLGVPGANVLTF
NA,TRBJ2-5,few,TRBV14,TGTGCCAGCAGCCAAGCAGGGACGGGCCGTGGGGGGACCCAGTACTTC,CASSQAGTGRGGTQYF
NA,TRBJ2-1,NA,TRBV11-2,TGTGCCAGCAGCTTAGAAAGATCGGACAATGAGCAGTTCTTC,CASSLERSDNEQFF
NA,TRBJ1-4,few,TRBV6-6,TGTGCCAGCAGTTTTGGTATCGAGGGGGGAAGGACTAATGAAAAACTGTTTTTT,CASSFGIEGGRTNEKLFF
NA,TRBJ2-1,NA,TRBV5-6,TGTGCCAGCAGCTTGCCTCCGGTTAACGAGCAGTTCTTC,CASSLPPVNEQFF
NA,TRBJ1-2,NA,TRBV18,TGTGCCAGCTCACCACGCGCGGGGGGGGAAGGCTACACCTTC,CASSPRAGGEGYTF
NA,TRBJ2-1,many,TRBV5-1,TGCGCCAGCAGCTTGGTAGGGGATGGATACAATGAGCAGTTCTTC,CASSLVGDGYNEQFF
TRBD1,TRBJ1-6,NA,TRBV2,TGTGCCAGCAGTGCCAGGGGGCCGTATAATTCACCCCTCCACTTT,CASSARGPYNSPLHF
TRBD1,TRBJ1-2,few,TRBV10-3,TGTGCCATCAGTGGGGACAGGGGAAACTATGGCTACACCTTC,CAISGDRGNYGYTF
TRBD1,TRBJ1-2,NA,TRBV19,TGTGCCAGTAGTATTCACGGGACAGCTCTATTTGGCTACACCTTC,CASSIHGTALFGYTF
NA,TRBJ1-4,few,TRBV5-1,TGCGCCAGCAGCCTCCCCGGGGGTTCAGGCGGGGAAAAACTGTTTTTT,CASSLPGGSGGEKLFF
NA,TRBJ2-2,NA,TRBV30,TGTGCCTGGAGTGTGCTGGGGGGCATCCCCGGGGAGCTGTTTTTT,CAWSVLGGIPGELFF
NA,TRBJ2-1,many,TRBV7-2,TGTGCCAGCAGCGCCACTAGATCCCCCTACAATGAGCAGTTCTTC,CASSATRSPYNEQFF
TRBD2,TRBJ2-1,NA,TRBV5-1,TGCGCCAGCAGGGGACTAGCGGGGGGTAACAATGAGCAGTTCTTC,CASRGLAGGNNEQFF
NA,TRBJ1-1,NA,TRBV20-1,TGCAGTGCTCCCGGGCTGGCGAACACTGAAGCTTTCTTT,CSAPGLANTEAFF
NA,TRBJ2-5,NA,TRBV7-9,TGTGCCAGCAGCTTAGCGGGGGTCAGGCCAGAGACCCAGTACTTC,CASSLAGVRPETQYF
TRBD1,TRBJ2-6,few,TRBV19,TGTGCCAGTAGTATTTGGGACAGGGGGTCTGGGGCCAACGTCCTGACTTTC,CASSIWDRGSGANVLTF
NA,TRBJ2-1,few,TRBV2,TGTGCCAGCGGGGGTTACGATGAGCAGTTCTTC,CASGGYDEQFF
TRBD2,TRBJ2-3,NA,TRBV12-3/TRBV12-4,TGTGCCAGCAGTCCGCCCGGGGGGGTGCGAGATACGCAGTATTTT,CASSPPGGVRDTQYF
TRBD2,TRBJ2-5,many,TRBV12-3/TRBV12-4,TGTGCCAGCAGTTTGAGCCAGCGGGGGGGCCGAGAGACCCAGTACTTC,CASSLSQRGGRETQYF
NA,TRBJ1-1,NA,TRBV18,TGTGCCAGCTCACCGCGAAGACTTTACACTGAGGCTTTCTTT,CASSPRRLYTEAFF
NA,TRBJ2-5,many,TRBV7-9,TGTGCCAGCAGCGACGACTCCATCCAGTACTTC,CASSDDSIQYF
NA,TRBJ1-1,few,TRBV6-2/TRBV6-3,TGTGCCAGCAGTCCCGGGACCTACACTGAAGCTTTCTTT,CASSPGTYTEAFF
NA,TRBJ2-7,few,TRBV15,TGTGCCACCAGTCGGGCGGGTAGGATTATAGACGAGCAGTACTTC,CATSRAGRIIDEQYF
NA,TRBJ1-2,few,TRBV28,TGTGCCAGCAGTCCTGGACGTAACTATGGCTACACCTTC,CASSPGRNYGYTF
NA,TRBJ2-7,few,TRBV20-1,TGCAGTGCTGCGGGACAGACCTACGAGCAGTACTTC,CSAAGQTYEQYF
NA,TRBJ1-1,many,TRBV27,TGTGCCAGCAGTTCCATCGGTAGATCGGCTTTCTTT,CASSSIGRSAFF
NA,TRBJ2-3,NA,TRBV20-1,TGCAGTGCTGTAGGCACTAGCTATAGCACAGATACGCAGTATTTT,CSAVGTSYSTDTQYF
NA,TRBJ1-2,NA,TRBV14,TGTGCCAGCAGCCAAGCGGGCAGCCCGAGGGGTGGCTACACCTTC,CASSQAGSPRGGYTF
TRBD1,TRBJ2-5,NA,TRBV5-1,TGCGCCAGCAGCCGGGACAGGAACTACCAAGAGACCCAGTACTTC,CASSRDRNYQETQYF
TRBD2,TRBJ2-7,few,TRBV10-3,TGTGCCATCTGGCGGGGGGATGCCTACGAGCAGTACTTC,CAIWRGDAYEQYF
NA,TRBJ2-5,NA,TRBV4-1,TGCGCCAGCAGCCTCTCCCAGCAAGAGACCCAGTACTTC,CASSLSQQETQYF
NA,TRBJ1-3,NA,TRBV20-1,TGCAGTGCCCCGGTCGGCGGTAACTCTGGAAACACCATATATTTT,CSAPVGGNSGNTIYF
NA,TRBJ2-4,NA,TRBV7-9,TGTGCCAGCGCCCCCGGGGCAGCTTCTGCGTTAGCCAAAAACATTCAGTACTTC,CASAPGAASALAKNIQYF
NA,TRBJ2-7,NA,TRBV20-1,TGCAGTGCTGGTGTGGGACCATACGAGCAGTACTTC,CSAGVGPYEQYF
NA,TRBJ2-7,many,TRBV5-6,TGTGCCAGCAGCTTGGTAGCGGCGGGCATCCCCTACGAGCAGTACTTC,CASSLVAAGIPYEQYF
NA,TRBJ2-2,NA,TRBV7-3,TGTGCCAGCAGCTTAGCGCCGGGAGACACCGGGGAGCTGTTTTTT,CASSLAPGDTGELFF